Below, 31 T cell receptor beta chains from the same sample are listed, as sequenced in a study of T-cell memory formation after mild COVID-19. TCRdb reprocessed the 5' RACE reads via MiXCR and lists one record per CDR3 protein. In the table there are more than 75,000 distinct CDR3 sequences, more than 20% of which are singletons. Material: PBMCs or a T cell subset sorted from them (not recorded which). The source of these receptors is a man younger than 35 who had mild COVID-19 (a few samples of this study predate the infection). Cell type and time point are not known.

This clonotype has a handful of counts. The V call is TRBV7-9, the J call TRBJ1-4; D gene unclear. This CDR3 is built from 14 residues. Germline-derived CDR1 and CDR2 are SEHNR and FQNEAQ (reference sequence). Trimming cost V 1 base and J 8 bases, with 11 bases left between them. The CDR3 DNA reads TGTGCCAGCAGCTTAGTCGGCGCGTCGGAAAAACTGTTTTTT. Protein product: CASSLVGASEKLFF.

This clonotype was observed a handful of times. The chain links TRBV11-2 to TRBJ2-3; D gene ambiguous. Looked up from germline, CDR1 is SGHAT and CDR2 is FQNNGV. The CDR3 consists of 16 residues. Trimming shortened V by 1 base and J by 3 bases, and 14 bases separated the two germline ends. The CDR3, as DNA: TGTGCCAGCAGCTTAGGACACCTGGTTGATACAGATACGCAGTATTTT. Translation: CASSLGHLVDTDTQYF.

The chain employs TRBV7-9 and TRBJ1-2; TRBD1 aligns across 10 bases. V trimming: 1 base; J trimming: 4 bases; junction bases outside the gene matches: 6. In germline, CDR1 is SEHNR, CDR2 FQNEAQ (reference sequence). This CDR3 comprises 16 residues. CDR3: CASSLGGQGDGYGYTF. The CDR3 nucleotides are TGTGCCAGCAGCTTAGGAGGACAGGGGGACGGCTATGGCTACACCTTC.

This clonotype has just a few counts. The rearrangement links TRBV2 to TRBJ2-7, with 8 nucleotides matching TRBD2. The trim removed 2 bases at V and 7 bases at J, leaving 13 bases unmatched. Germline-derived CDR1 and CDR2 are SNHLY and FYNNEI. The CDR3 is 16 residues long. This CDR3 is CASSESRGGLLGEQYF. The CDR3, as DNA: TGTGCCAGCAGTGAATCCCGGGGGGGCCTTCTCGGGGAGCAGTACTTC.

This clonotype was found a few times. The V gene is TRBV12-3 or TRBV12-4, the J gene TRBJ2-1; no definite D call. V lost 6 bases and J lost 1, with 10 bases in between. The CDR3 covers 14 residues. CDR3 bases: TGTGCCAGCAGCCCCCGCCAGTCCTACAATGAGCAGTTCTTC. As protein: CASSPRQSYNEQFF.

This clonotype turned up a few times. The chain carries TRBV7-3 and TRBJ2-1; 7 bases align to TRBD2. After removal of 4 bases from V and 7 bases from J, the junction contained 4 bases not matched to a gene. CDR1 SGHTA and CDR2 FQGTGA come from the germline V gene. This CDR3 spans 13 amino acids. The CDR3 loop reads CASSWGGENEQFF. Written as DNA, the CDR3 is TGTGCCAGCAGCTGGGGAGGGGAGAATGAGCAGTTCTTC. The entire variable domain, with the rest obtained from reference TRBV7-3 and TRBJ2-1, is as follows: GAGVSQTPSNKVTEKGKYVELRCDPISGHTALYWYRQSLGQGPEFLIYFQGTGAADDSGLPNDRFFAVRPEGSVSTLKIQRTERGDSAVYLCASSWGGENEQFFGPGTRLTVL.

The table lists this clonotype with a few counts. V gene TRBV4-2 combines with J gene TRBJ1-1; tentatively, D is TRBD1 (5 bases). Trimming stripped 2 bases from V and 1 base from J, with 11 bases between. Germline-derived CDR1 and CDR2 are LGHNA and YNFKEQ. CDR3 length: 15 amino acids. The CDR3 DNA is TGTGCCAGCAGCCAAAGCGCCAGGGCGAACACTGAAGCTTTCTTT. This translates into CASSQSARANTEAFF.

This clonotype was seen a handful of times. This sequence joins TRBV6-5 and TRBJ1-1; TRBD1 is a possible D gene (5 bases). The CDR3 runs 17 residues. The V end was cut by 0 bases, the J end by 0 bases, with 14 bases between. CDR1 and CDR2 (germline): MNHEY, SVGAGI. The CDR3 loop is CASSYSRWAGMNTEAFF. The DNA for the CDR3 is TGTGCCAGCAGTTACTCCCGGTGGGCAGGGATGAACACTGAAGCTTTCTTT.

Comments on this clonotype: At one boundary the junction diverges from the germline segment, which might be a read error. CDR3 loop: CASSLVESDTQYF. The CDR3 nucleotides are TGTGCTAGCAGTCTAGTGGAGTCAGATACGCAGTATTTT. The chain joins TRBV7-7 to TRBJ2-3; D is undetermined. The CDR3 extends over 13 amino acids. The V gene's germline CDR1 is SSHAT and CDR2 FNYEAQ (reference sequence). The whole variable domain, remainder taken from reference TRBV7-7 and TRBJ2-3, is GAGVSQSPRYKVTKRGQDVTLRCDPISSHATLYWYQQALGQGPEFLTYFNYEAQPDKSGLPSDRFSAERPEGSISTLTIQRTEQRDSAMYRCASSLVESDTQYFGPGTRLTVL.

Only a few counts were recorded for this clonotype. The chain has TRBV7-9 and TRBJ2-1, with TRBD2 matching 10 bases. After removal of 5 bases from V and 8 bases from J, the junction contained 18 bases not matched to a gene. The CDR3 extends over 18 amino acids. Germline CDR1 SEHNR, CDR2 FQNEAQ (reference sequence). The CDR3 nucleotides are TGTGCCAGCAGCGGGACTAGCGTCACTGAGGGGCTGGGCCATGAGCAGTTCTTC. Residues: CASSGTSVTEGLGHEQFF.

The chain carries TRBV29-1 and TRBJ2-1, with TRBD2 matching 9 bases. V was pared by 6 bases and J by 2 bases, with 2 bases of the junction left unmatched. The CDR3 covers 13 residues. Germline loops: CDR1 SQVTM, CDR2 ANQGSEA. For the CDR3, the DNA is TGCAGCGTAAGCGGGGGGCCCTACAATGAGCAGTTCTTC. Amino acid sequence: CSVSGGPYNEQFF.

This clonotype showed up just a few times. The chain combines TRBV6-5 with TRBJ2-3; no definite D call. The CDR3 contains 12 residues. V was cut by 6 bases and J by 0 bases, with 4 bases left in between. Germline V gene lookup returns CDR1 MNHEY and CDR2 SVGAGI. The DNA of the CDR3 is TGTGCCAGCAGAACTAGCACAGATACGCAGTATTTT. Translating gives CASRTSTDTQYF.

This clonotype was observed a handful of times. The chain recombines TRBV20-1 with TRBJ2-4; the D gene is possibly TRBD2 (5 bases). This CDR3 region has 15 residues. V was pared by 1 base and J by 1 base, with 11 bases between. The germline CDR1 and CDR2 sequences are DFQATT and SNEGSKA (reference sequence). Written as DNA, the CDR3 is TGCAGTGCTAGAGGCCGGGGAGACGCCAAAAACATTCAGTACTTC. This gives the protein CSARGRGDAKNIQYF.

The rearrangement joins TRBV7-9 to TRBJ2-3; D may be TRBD2 (6 bases). This CDR3 has 12 amino acids. Germline V gene lookup returns CDR1 SEHNR and CDR2 FQNEAQ (reference sequence). Trimming left V 8 bases short and J 0 bases short, with 6 bases between. CDR3 bases: TGTGCCAGCGGGACTAGCACAGATACGCAGTATTTT. Translating it yields CASGTSTDTQYF.

This clonotype was counted many times. The V gene is TRBV11-1, the J gene TRBJ2-3, with TRBD1 matching 8 bases. This CDR3 contains 15 residues. V shed 2 bases and J 6 bases; nucleotides not matched to a gene: 7. Germline V gene sequence: CDR1 SGHAT, CDR2 FQDESV (reference sequence). In DNA form, the CDR3 reads TGTGCCAGCAGCTTACCCAGGGGGCTTGGGGATACGCAGTATTTT. Protein: CASSLPRGLGDTQYF. Drawing the rest from reference TRBV11-1 and TRBJ2-3, the complete variable domain is EAEVAQSPRYKITEKSQAVAFWCDPISGHATLYWYRQILGQGPELLVQFQDESVVDDSQLPKDRFSAERLKGVDSTLKIQPAELGDSAMYLCASSLPRGLGDTQYFGPGTRLTVL.

This chain uses TRBV6-1 with TRBJ2-7; D is perhaps TRBD1 or TRBD2 (5 bases each). This CDR3 is 13 amino acids long. Germline V gene lookup returns CDR1 MNHNS and CDR2 SASEGT. The ends were cut back, 4 bases at V and 5 bases at J, with 12 bases in the middle. Here the CDR3 DNA reads TGTGCCAGCAGTGCCAGGGACGGTAACGAGCAGTACTTC. Its translation: CASSARDGNEQYF.

The chain uses TRBV5-1 and TRBJ2-3; the match to TRBD1 covers 8 bases. Germline CDR1 SGHRS, CDR2 YFSETQ. V dropped 3 bases and J dropped 9; count of bases not matched to a gene: 15. The CDR3 is 16 amino acids. CDR3 nucleotides: TGCGCCAGCAGCTATGGCGGGCAGGGGGCCGTCTACACGCAGTATTTT. Translation gives CASSYGGQGAVYTQYF.

This chain connects TRBV12-3 or TRBV12-4 to TRBJ1-3; D unclear. This CDR3 comprises 12 residues. V lost 4 bases, J lost 3 bases, and 4 bases lay in between. The CDR3 reads CASSWVGNTIYF. The CDR3, as DNA: TGTGCCAGCAGTTGGGTTGGAAACACCATATATTTT.

This clonotype was observed a few times. In DNA, the CDR3 is TGTGCCAGCAGCAAACGAGACAGGGAGTTCCACGAGCAGTACTTC. This encodes CASSKRDREFHEQYF. The chain uses TRBV21-1 and TRBJ2-7; no check of the table's D call, TRBD1, against the DNA was made. TRBV21-1 is a pseudogene locus. The CDR3 is made up of 15 amino acids.

This rearrangement joins TRBV7-9 to TRBJ2-7, with D unclear. CDR3 size: 12 residues. Trimming removed 5 bases from V and 5 bases from J, with 10 bases in between. Germline V gene data show CDR1 as SEHNR and CDR2 as FQNEAQ (reference sequence). DNA of the CDR3: TGTGCCAGCAGCCTGACTCAGGACGAGCAGTACTTC. As protein: CASSLTQDEQYF.

This clonotype was found a few times. The genes are TRBV4-1 and TRBJ2-3; D is ambiguous. The CDR3 loop spans 16 amino acids. The ends were cut back, 1 base at V and 3 bases at J, with 14 bases in the middle. Germline V gene data show CDR1 as MGHRA and CDR2 as YSYEKL. This CDR3 is CASSQATIKPTDTQYF. CDR3 in DNA: TGCGCCAGCAGCCAAGCGACGATTAAACCAACAGATACGCAGTATTTT.

This clonotype was seen more than once but under ten times. The chain uses TRBV4-3 and TRBJ2-1; tentative D call: TRBD2 (5 bases). The length of the CDR3 is 16 residues. The V end lost 0 bases, the J end lost 3 bases, and 12 bases lay between the germline ends. Per germline, CDR1 LGHNA and CDR2 YSLEER. Here the CDR3 DNA reads TGCGCCAGCAGCCAAGAATTCCCGGGGTTCTACAATGAGCAGTTCTTC. Protein: CASSQEFPGFYNEQFF.

The chain employs TRBV7-9 and TRBJ2-2, with 7 bases aligning to TRBD1. V lost 4 bases and J lost 4; bases outside the gene matches: 15. There are 18 residues in the CDR3. Germline assignment: CDR1 SEHNR and CDR2 FQNEAQ (reference sequence). In nucleotides, the CDR3 is TGTGCCAGCAGCTATCTACAGGGGCCCCTCTATTTCACCGGGGAGCTGTTTTTT. Protein product: CASSYLQGPLYFTGELFF.

V and J are TRBV4-2 and TRBJ2-2; 9 nucleotides align to TRBD2. Germline assignment: CDR1 LGHNA and CDR2 YNFKEQ. The CDR3 is made up of 19 amino acids. V lost 0 bases and J lost 3; bases outside the gene matches: 11. CDR3 coding DNA: TGTGCCAGCAGCCAAGAATCAGGCTATGCGGGGGGGTACACCGGGGAGCTGTTTTTT. Translation gives CASSQESGYAGGYTGELFF.

The chain couples TRBV20-1 to TRBJ2-2, with D possibly matching TRBD1 (5 bases). This CDR3 has 13 residues. Trimming removed 6 bases at V and 1 base at J, with 9 bases between. Germline V gene lookup returns CDR1 DFQATT and CDR2 SNEGSKA (reference sequence). The CDR3 nucleotides are TGCAGTGCCCCGCAGGGGAACACCGGGGAGCTGTTTTTT. Amino acids: CSAPQGNTGELFF.

This CDR3 is CASSTQTNTEAFF. CDR3 nucleotides: TGTGCCAGCAGTACTCAGACGAACACTGAAGCTTTCTTT. The V call is TRBV28, the J call TRBJ1-1, with no clear D. The V and J ends lost 5 bases and 1 base respectively, with 8 bases between them. This CDR3 spans 13 amino acids. Germline loops: CDR1 MDHEN, CDR2 SYDVKM. Supplemented by reference TRBV28 and TRBJ1-1, the full variable domain reads DVKVTQSSRYLVKRTGEKVFLECVQDMDHENMFWYRQDPGLGLRLIYFSYDVKMKEKGDIPEGYSVSREKKERFSLILESASTNQTSMYLCASSTQTNTEAFFGQGTRLTVV.

There are a few counts of this clonotype. V and J are TRBV7-9 and TRBJ2-2, with D unclear. Germline assignment: CDR1 SEHNR and CDR2 FQNEAQ (reference sequence). This CDR3 is built from 16 residues. Trimming cost V 1 base and J 2 bases, with 11 bases left between them. CDR3 protein: CASSLGGARNTGELFF. The CDR3 DNA reads as TGTGCCAGCAGCTTAGGTGGTGCAAGAAACACCGGGGAGCTGTTTTTT.

This clonotype turned up a few times. The rearrangement links TRBV6-5 to TRBJ2-2; D is uncertain. Looked up from germline, CDR1 is MNHEY and CDR2 is SVGAGI. The CDR3 is made up of 13 amino acids. V was clipped by 2 bases and J by 5 bases, with 6 bases between them. The CDR3 loop reads CASSYPRTGELFF. CDR3 nucleotides: TGTGCCAGCAGTTACCCGAGGACCGGGGAGCTGTTTTTT.

This clonotype was seen only a few times. The V and J genes are TRBV27 and TRBJ2-3, with TRBD1 matching 7 bases. V shed 7 bases and J 9 bases; nucleotides not matched to a gene: 7. Germline-derived CDR1 and CDR2 are MNHEY and SMNVEV (reference sequence). CDR3 length: 12 amino acids. CDR3 sequence reads: CASTSGQRTQYF. CDR3 nucleotide sequence: TGTGCCAGCACCTCGGGACAGAGGACGCAGTATTTT.

This chain connects TRBV19 to TRBJ1-2, with 9 bases aligning to TRBD1. The CDR3 runs to 16 residues. CDR1 LNHDA and CDR2 SQIVND come from the germline V gene (reference sequence). With 4 bases clipped from V and 0 bases from J, the junction kept 6 bases outside the gene matches. The CDR3 coding sequence is TGTGCCAGTAGTACCCGGGACAGGGCGGCTAACTATGGCTACACCTTC. This gives the protein CASSTRDRAANYGYTF.

This clonotype has only a few counts. The J gene is TRBJ1-2, the V gene TRBV7-9, with no clear D. CDR3 length: 13 amino acids. Germline CDR1 and CDR2: SEHNR and FQNEAQ (reference sequence). V was clipped by 4 bases and J by 4 bases, with 10 bases between them. DNA for the CDR3: TGTGCCAGCAGCTCCCAGGTGGGCTATGGCTACACCTTC. As protein: CASSSQVGYGYTF.